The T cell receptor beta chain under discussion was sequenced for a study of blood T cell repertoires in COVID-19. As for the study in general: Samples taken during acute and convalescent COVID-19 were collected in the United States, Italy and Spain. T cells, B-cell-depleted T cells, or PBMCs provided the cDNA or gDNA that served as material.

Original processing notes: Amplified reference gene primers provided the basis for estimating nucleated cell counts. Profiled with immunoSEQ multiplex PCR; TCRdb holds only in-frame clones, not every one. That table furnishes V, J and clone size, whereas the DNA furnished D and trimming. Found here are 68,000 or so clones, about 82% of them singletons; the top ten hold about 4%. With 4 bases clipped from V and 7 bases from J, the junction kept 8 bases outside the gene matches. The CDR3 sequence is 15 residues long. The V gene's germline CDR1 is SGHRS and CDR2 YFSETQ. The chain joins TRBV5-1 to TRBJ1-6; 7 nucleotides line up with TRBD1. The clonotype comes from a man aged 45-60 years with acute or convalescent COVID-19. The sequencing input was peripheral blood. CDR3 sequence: CASSQAGTENSPLHF. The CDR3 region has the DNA TGCGCCAGCAGCCAAGCCGGGACAGAGAATTCACCCCTCCACTTT.